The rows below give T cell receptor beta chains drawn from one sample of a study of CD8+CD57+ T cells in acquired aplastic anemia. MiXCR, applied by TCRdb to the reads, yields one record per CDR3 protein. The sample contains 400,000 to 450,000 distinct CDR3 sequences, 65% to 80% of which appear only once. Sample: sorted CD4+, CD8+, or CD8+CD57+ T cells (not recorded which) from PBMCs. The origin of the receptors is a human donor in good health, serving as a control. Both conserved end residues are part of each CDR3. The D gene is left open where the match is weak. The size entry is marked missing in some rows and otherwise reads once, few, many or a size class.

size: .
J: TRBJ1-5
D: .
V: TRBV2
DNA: TGTGCCAGCAGTTCCTCCGGGGATCAGCCCCAGCATTTT
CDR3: CASSSSGDQPQHF

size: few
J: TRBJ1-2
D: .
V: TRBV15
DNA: TGTGCCACCAGCACCCTCACGACAGCGACCTATGGCTACACCTTC
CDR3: CATSTLTTATYGYTF

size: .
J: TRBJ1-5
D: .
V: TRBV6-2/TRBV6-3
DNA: TGTGCCATCGGTGATTTGACTCCCTTCGGACAGCGATTTACGCCCCAGCATTTT
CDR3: CAIGDLTPFGQRFTPQHF

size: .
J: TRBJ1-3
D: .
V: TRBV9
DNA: TGTGCCAGCAGCGTGGCAGACGGTGCAAACACCATATATTTT
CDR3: CASSVADGANTIYF

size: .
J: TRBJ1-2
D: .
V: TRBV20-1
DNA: TGCAGTGCTAGGTTCACCCCGGCACAGAATGGCTACACCTTC
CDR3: CSARFTPAQNGYTF

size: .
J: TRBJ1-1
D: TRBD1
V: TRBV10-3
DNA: TGCGCCTGCAGTGTCGAAGACAGGGAGGCTGCAGAGTATTTT
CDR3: CACSVEDREAAEYF

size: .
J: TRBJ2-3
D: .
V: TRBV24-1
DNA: TGTGCCACCAGTGATTTTGAAGGGGGGCCCACAGATACGCAGTATTTT
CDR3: CATSDFEGGPTDTQYF

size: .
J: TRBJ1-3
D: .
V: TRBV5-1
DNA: TGCGCCAGCAGCCACGACTCTGGAAGGACCATATATTTT
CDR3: CASSHDSGRTIYF

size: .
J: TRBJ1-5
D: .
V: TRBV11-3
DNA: TGTGCCAGCAGCTTCGGGACCAAGGGGGGGAATCAGCCCCAGCATTTT
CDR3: CASSFGTKGGNQPQHF

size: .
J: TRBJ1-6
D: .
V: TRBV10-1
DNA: TGCGCCAGCAGTGCCACCCCGGGGGGAAATTCACCCCTCCACTTT
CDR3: CASSATPGGNSPLHF

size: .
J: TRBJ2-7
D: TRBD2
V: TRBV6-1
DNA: TGTGCCAGCAGTGAAGCGGCAGGACTAGTCTACGAGCAGTACTTC
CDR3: CASSEAAGLVYEQYF

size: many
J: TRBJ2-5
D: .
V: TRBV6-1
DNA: TGTGCCAGCCGTCTGGGCAGGGGGGGGCAGGAGACCCAGTACTTC
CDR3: CASRLGRGGQETQYF

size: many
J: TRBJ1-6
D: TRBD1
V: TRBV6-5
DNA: TGTGCCAGCAGTCAAACAGGGGGCTATTCACCCCTCCACTTT
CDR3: CASSQTGGYSPLHF

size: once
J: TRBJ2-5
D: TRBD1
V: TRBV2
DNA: TGTGCCAGCCGTGGAGAGTCGCAGGGGGTACAGTACTTC
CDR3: CASRGESQGVQYF

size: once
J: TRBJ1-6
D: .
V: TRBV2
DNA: TGTGCCACCAAGGAGACCGATACCTACGCCCAGCACTTC
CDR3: CATKETDTYAQHF

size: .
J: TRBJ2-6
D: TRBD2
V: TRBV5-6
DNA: TGTGCCAGCAGTCCCGGGGGGAACGGGGCCAACGTCCTGACTTTC
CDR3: CASSPGGNGANVLTF

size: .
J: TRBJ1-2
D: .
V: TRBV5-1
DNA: TGCGCCAGCAGCTTGCGACCGGGACCGAATGGCTACACCTTC
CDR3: CASSLRPGPNGYTF